This TCR beta chain came from a study of shared clonotypes between healthy human individuals. Turning to the study itself: A donor's plate count was three for CD4 naive and three for CD4 memory; CD8 naive had two and CD8 memory one.

The assay was immunoSEQ multiplex PCR, and TCRdb's table has in-frame clones only and misses some. The sample includes some 980,000 clones, around three quarters of them seen just once. CDR1 is LNHNV, CDR2 YYDKDF, per germline (reference sequence). The CDR3 is 14 residues long. With 5 bases clipped from V and 5 bases from J, the junction kept 8 bases outside the gene matches. The rearrangement links TRBV15 to TRBJ2-7; 8 bases are a match to TRBD1. Specimen: memory CD4+ T cells sorted from blood. Subset indicated: CD45RA-negative fraction. This clonotype was obtained from a man aged 18 to 29 in good health. Here the CDR3 reads CATSADRAINEQYF. In nucleotides, the CDR3 is TGTGCCACCAGCGCGGACAGGGCTATAAACGAGCAGTACTTC. Full variable domain (remainder filled in from reference TRBV15 and TRBJ2-7): DAMVIQNPRYQVTQFGKPVTLSCSQTLNHNVMYWYQQKSSQAPKLLFHYYDKDFNNEADTPDNFQSRRPNTSFCFLDIRSPGLGDTAMYLCATSADRAINEQYFGPGTRLTVT.